This paragraph reports one T cell receptor (beta chain). Libraries were prepared by immunoSEQ multiplex PCR; TCRdb keeps only in-frame clonotypes and omits some of them. The sample carries about 24,000 clones, roughly 89% recorded once. There are 13 residues in the CDR3. V gave up 0 bases and J gave up 3 bases, with 6 bases separating them. Germline CDR1 is SGHRS and CDR2 is YFSETQ. Treatment meaning: preoperative locoregional IRX-2 cytokine immunotherapy. Patients received preoperative, locoregional IRX-2 cytokine immunotherapy in a phase Ib study. These data originate in a study of preoperative IRX-2 immunotherapy in early breast cancer.

This receptor was identified in a human donor with breast cancer. The chain has TRBV5-1 and TRBJ1-1, with D hard to call. The starting material was tumor tissue, obtained after IRX-2 immunotherapy. The CDR3 loop reads CASSLDGDTEAFF. The CDR3 DNA follows: TGCGCCAGCAGCTTGGATGGGGACACTGAAGCTTTCTTT.